These 4 T cell receptor beta chains originate from one sample sequenced in a study of cytomegalovirus exposure and HLA in healthy donors. In the PCR, 60 Vbeta and 13 Jbeta primers were used. The assay was immunoSEQ multiplex PCR, and TCRdb's table has in-frame clones only and misses some. The table records approximately 150,000 clones, around 90% of them present only once. The sample comprised PBMCs. The receptors come from a woman aged 25 to 45 in good health and CMV-seronegative.

The rearrangement joins TRBV7-2 to TRBJ2-7; maybe TRBD2 (6 bases). Germline CDR1 reads SGHTA; CDR2 reads FQGNSA. Trimming cost V 2 bases and J 2 bases, with 19 bases left between them. This CDR3 is built from 17 residues. Here the CDR3 DNA reads TGTGCCAGCAGCTTAAGGAGTGAAGCGGGTGGCGCCTACGAGCAGTACTTC. This codes for CASSLRSEAGGAYEQYF.

The chain recombines TRBV6-4 with TRBJ1-1; D gene unclear. Germline CDR1 reads MRHNA; CDR2 reads SNTAGT. This CDR3 is 13 amino acids long. Trimming left V 4 bases short and J 0 bases short, with 6 bases between. DNA for the CDR3: TGTGCCAGCAGTGCGAGGATGAACACTGAAGCTTTCTTT. Residues: CASSARMNTEAFF.

This clone has only one observation. V is TRBV13 and J is TRBJ1-2; 8 bases are shared with TRBD1. The V gene end was trimmed by 5 bases and the J gene end by 8 bases; junction bases not matched to a gene: 7. The CDR3 contains 13 residues. Germline assignment: CDR1 PRHDT and CDR2 FYEKMQ (reference sequence). The CDR3 bases are TGTGCCAGCAGCCCCCGACAGGGGTTGGGCTACACCTTC. This codes for CASSPRQGLGYTF.

The J gene is TRBJ1-1, the V gene TRBV7-3; the match to TRBD1 covers 7 bases. V shed 7 bases, J shed 0 bases, and the junction held 17 bases outside the gene matches. CDR1 SGHTA and CDR2 FQGTGA come from the germline V gene. This CDR3 region has 18 residues. The CDR3 spells CASTSLRIARGVNTEAFF. DNA of the CDR3: TGTGCCAGCACTTCATTACGAATCGCCAGGGGGGTGAACACTGAAGCTTTCTTT. Combining the CDR3 with reference TRBV7-3 and TRBJ1-1 gives the whole variable domain GAGVSQTPSNKVTEKGKYVELRCDPISGHTALYWYRQSLGQGPEFLIYFQGTGAADDSGLPNDRFFAVRPEGSVSTLKIQRTERGDSAVYLCASTSLRIARGVNTEAFFGQGTRLTVV.